What follows is one T cell receptor (beta chain) and its context. Its specificity is not known. The data belong to a study of siplizumab effects on memory and regulatory T cells. Whole-study results and caveats: The apparent diversity of naive T cells exceeded that of memory cells, and naive T cells seemed to make a major contribution to the alloresponse. Siplizumab significantly decreased alloreactive sequences from unstimulated CD4+ memory cells. Researchers could not give a naive or memory phenotype to roughly 75-96% of proliferating CD4+ or CD8+ clones.

The germline V gene has CDR1 SGHTA and CDR2 FQGTGA. The CDR3 is made up of 15 amino acids. With V trimmed by 1 base and J by 9 bases, 7 bases remained unmatched. The data were produced by immunoSEQ multiplex PCR, yet TCRdb's version contains in-frame clones alone and is incomplete. The data show about 87,000 clones, approximately 90% seen once. Sample: Tregs sorted from blood. The V and J genes are TRBV7-3 and TRBJ2-1; 9 bases align to TRBD2. The clonotype was recovered from a human donor in good health. The CDR3 DNA follows: TGTGCCAGCAGCTTAAACGCGGGGGGGCTCGGTGAGCAGTTCTTC. It specifies CASSLNAGGLGEQFF.